Reported below is one TCR beta chain. Per germline, CDR1 LNHNV and CDR2 YYDKDF (reference sequence). V lost 4 bases to trimming and J lost 2 bases; unmatched junction nucleotides: 4. CDR3 length: 16 residues. Authors' analysis steps: Reference gene primers were amplified, and this amplification served to estimate nucleated cell counts. TCRdb keeps only in-frame clones here, not all; method: immunoSEQ multiplex PCR. D and trimming were read from the DNA, whereas the V and J calls and clone size are those reported in that table. The profile shows roughly 97,000 clones, 82% of them singletons. This entry is derived from a study of blood T cell repertoires in COVID-19.

The sequencing sample was made of peripheral blood. The sequence derives from a man aged 55 to 70 with acute or convalescent COVID-19. This chain connects TRBV15 to TRBJ2-1; 11 bases agree with TRBD2. CDR3 residues: CATSIVAGGPYNEQFF. CDR3 nucleotide sequence: TGTGCCACCAGCATCGTAGCGGGGGGGCCCTACAATGAGCAGTTCTTC. The complete variable domain, with remaining parts taken from reference TRBV15 and TRBJ2-1, reads DAMVIQNPRYQVTQFGKPVTLSCSQTLNHNVMYWYQQKSSQAPKLLFHYYDKDFNNEADTPDNFQSRRPNTSFCFLDIRSPGLGDTAMYLCATSIVAGGPYNEQFFGPGTRLTVL.